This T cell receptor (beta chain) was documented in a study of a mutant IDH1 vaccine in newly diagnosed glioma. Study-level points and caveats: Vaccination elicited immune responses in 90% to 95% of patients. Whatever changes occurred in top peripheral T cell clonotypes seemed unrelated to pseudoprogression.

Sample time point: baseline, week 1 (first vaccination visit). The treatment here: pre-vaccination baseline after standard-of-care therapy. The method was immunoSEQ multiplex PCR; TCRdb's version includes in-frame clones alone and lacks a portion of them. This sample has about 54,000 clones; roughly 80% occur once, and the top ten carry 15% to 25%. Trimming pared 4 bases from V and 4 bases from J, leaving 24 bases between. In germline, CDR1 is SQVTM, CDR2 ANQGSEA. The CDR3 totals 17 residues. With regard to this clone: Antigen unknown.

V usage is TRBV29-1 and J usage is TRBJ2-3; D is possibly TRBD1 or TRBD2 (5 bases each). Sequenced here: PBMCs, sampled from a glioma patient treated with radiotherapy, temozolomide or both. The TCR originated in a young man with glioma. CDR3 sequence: CSVGGLRQSRGADTQYF. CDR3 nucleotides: TGCAGCGTTGGGGGTCTTCGACAGAGCCGGGGCGCAGATACGCAGTATTTT.